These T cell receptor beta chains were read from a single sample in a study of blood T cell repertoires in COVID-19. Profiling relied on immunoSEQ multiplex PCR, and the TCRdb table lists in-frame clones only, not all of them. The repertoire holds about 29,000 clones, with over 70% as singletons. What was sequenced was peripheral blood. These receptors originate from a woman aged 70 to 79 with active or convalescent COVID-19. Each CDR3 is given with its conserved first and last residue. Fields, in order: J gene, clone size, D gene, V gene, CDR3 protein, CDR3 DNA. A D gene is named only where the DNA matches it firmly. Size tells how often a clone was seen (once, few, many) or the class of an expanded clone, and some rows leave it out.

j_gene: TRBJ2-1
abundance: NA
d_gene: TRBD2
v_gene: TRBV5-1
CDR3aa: CASTPRGTSGGLGYNEQFF
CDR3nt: TGCGCCAGCACCCCCAGGGGGACTAGCGGGGGGTTGGGCTACAATGAGCAGTTCTTC

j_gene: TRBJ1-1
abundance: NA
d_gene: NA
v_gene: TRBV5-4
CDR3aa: CASSFPPGGNTEAFF
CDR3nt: TGTGCCAGCAGCTTTCCGCCGGGGGGGAACACTGAAGCTTTCTTT

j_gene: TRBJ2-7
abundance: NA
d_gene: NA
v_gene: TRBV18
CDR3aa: CASSPTAGQNYEQYF
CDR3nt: TGTGCCAGCTCACCTACGGCGGGACAGAACTACGAGCAGTACTTC

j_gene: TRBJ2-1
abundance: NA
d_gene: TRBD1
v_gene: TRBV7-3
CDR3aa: CASTVYRDRGNEQFF
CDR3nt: TGTGCCAGCACCGTATACCGGGACAGGGGTAATGAGCAGTTCTTC

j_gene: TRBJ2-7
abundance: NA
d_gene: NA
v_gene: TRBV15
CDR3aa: CATSLSSYEQYF
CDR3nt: TGTGCCACCAGCCTCAGCTCCTACGAGCAGTACTTC

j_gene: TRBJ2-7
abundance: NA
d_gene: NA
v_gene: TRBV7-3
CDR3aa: CASSLGASYEQYF
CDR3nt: TGTGCCAGCAGCTTAGGGGCCAGCTACGAGCAGTACTTC

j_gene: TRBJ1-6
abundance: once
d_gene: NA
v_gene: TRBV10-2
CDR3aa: CASSSSYNSPLHF
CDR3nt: TGCGCCAGCAGCAGCTCCTATAATTCACCCCTCCACTTT

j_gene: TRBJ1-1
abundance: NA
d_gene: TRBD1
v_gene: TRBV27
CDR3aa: CASSRPGQGIAFF
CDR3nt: TGTGCCAGCAGCCGACCGGGACAGGGGATTGCTTTCTTT

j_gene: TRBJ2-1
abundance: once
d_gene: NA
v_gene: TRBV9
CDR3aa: CASSVLTSRSEQFF
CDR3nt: TGTGCCAGCAGTGTCCTTACTAGTAGGAGTGAGCAGTTCTTC

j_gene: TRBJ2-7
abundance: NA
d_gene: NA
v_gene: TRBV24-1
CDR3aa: CATSDLAGTPYEQYF
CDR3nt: TGTGCCACCAGTGATTTGGCGGGGACCCCCTACGAGCAGTACTTC

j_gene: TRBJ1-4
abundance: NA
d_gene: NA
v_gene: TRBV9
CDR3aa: CASSRGVSREEFEKLFF
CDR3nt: TGTGCCAGCAGTCGTGGGGTAAGCCGGGAAGAGTTTGAAAAACTGTTTTTT

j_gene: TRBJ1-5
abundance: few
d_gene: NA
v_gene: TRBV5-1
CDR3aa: CASSSINRAIGNQPQHF
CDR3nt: TGCGCCAGCAGCTCTATTAACAGGGCCATCGGCAATCAGCCCCAGCATTTT

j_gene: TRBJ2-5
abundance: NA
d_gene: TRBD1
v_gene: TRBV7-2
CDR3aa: CASSKGAVETQYF
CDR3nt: TGTGCCAGCAGCAAGGGGGCTGTGGAGACCCAGTACTTC

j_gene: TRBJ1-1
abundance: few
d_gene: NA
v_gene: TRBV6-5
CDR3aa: CASSPSGIGTAFF
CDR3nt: TGTGCCAGCAGTCCGTCGGGGATTGGAACGGCTTTCTTT

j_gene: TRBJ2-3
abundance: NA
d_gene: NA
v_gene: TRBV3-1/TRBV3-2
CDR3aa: CASSRQGGGTSTDTQYF
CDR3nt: TGTGCCAGCAGCCGACAAGGGGGAGGGACAAGCACAGATACGCAGTATTTT

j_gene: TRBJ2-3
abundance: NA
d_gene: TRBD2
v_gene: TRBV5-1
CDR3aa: CASSSIQRERGDTQYF
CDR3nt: TGCGCCAGCAGCTCTATCCAGCGGGAGAGGGGAGATACGCAGTATTTT

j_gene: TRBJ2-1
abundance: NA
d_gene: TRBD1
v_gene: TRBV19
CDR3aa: CASSPYRGQVYNEQFF
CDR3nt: TGTGCCAGTAGCCCGTACAGGGGCCAGGTTTACAATGAGCAGTTCTTC